The clone carrying this T cell receptor (beta chain) occurred a few times. The antigen remains undetermined. The V end was cut by 5 bases, the J end by 1 base, with 9 bases between. Germline assignment: CDR1 MNHEY and CDR2 SVGEGT. CDR3 length equals 15 residues. Unique molecular identifiers were present on the cDNA, and a universal primer site came from template switching. TCRdb called the 5' RACE reads again in MiXCR, with one record for every CDR3 protein. The sample consists of approximately 230,000 distinct CDR3 sequences, about an eighth of them appearing once. These data come from a study of identical twins. Whole-study results and caveats: The authors drew conclusions from cross-sectional statistical analysis rather than following the same donors.

The chain links TRBV6-2 or TRBV6-3 to TRBJ2-6; D is possibly TRBD1 (6 bases). The sample taken for sequencing was memory (CD45RO+) T cells sorted from blood. The clonotype comes from a woman younger than 30 in good health. The DNA for the CDR3 is TGTGCCAGCAGTCGAGGGGGATCTGGGGCCAACGTCCTGACTTTC. Its translation is CASSRGGSGANVLTF.